What follows are 16 T cell receptor beta chains derived from one specimen sequenced in a study of cytomegalovirus exposure and HLA in healthy donors. Sequenced by immunoSEQ multiplex PCR; TCRdb stores in-frame clones only, minus some. The sample includes 250,000 to 300,000 clones, 90% seen only once; the top ten take roughly 0.4%. Input material: PBMCs. The receptors here all came from a woman aged 18-29 years in good health and CMV-seronegative.

This clone was observed once. The chain has TRBV6-5 and TRBJ2-3; 7 nucleotides align to TRBD1. Per germline, CDR1 MNHEY and CDR2 SVGAGI. This CDR3 contains 14 residues. V lost 6 bases and J lost 2; bases outside the gene matches: 5. For the CDR3, the DNA is TGTGCCAGCAGAACACAGGGGATCACAGATACGCAGTATTTT. Amino acid sequence: CASRTQGITDTQYF.

With regard to this clone: This sample also contains other DNA sequences that code for the same CDR3. This chain joins TRBV27 and TRBJ1-1; 8 positions agree with TRBD1. Germline V lookup: CDR1 MNHEY, CDR2 SMNVEV (reference sequence). J gave up 1 base and V 5 bases, and 3 bases lay outside the gene matches. CDR3 size: 14 residues. The CDR3 DNA reads TGTGCCAGCAGTATAACAGGGGGGAACACTGAAGCTTTCTTT. Protein: CASSITGGNTEAFF.

This clone was found once. The rearrangement links TRBV7-9 to TRBJ2-7; 8 bases match TRBD2. Trimming took 5 bases from V and 3 from J; bases not matched to a gene: 12. Germline CDR1 SEHNR, CDR2 FQNEAQ (reference sequence). CDR3 length: 16 residues. In DNA form, the CDR3 reads TGTGCCAGCAGCCAGGATCGAGCGGGGGAAGACTACGAGCAGTACTTC. Translated: CASSQDRAGEDYEQYF. The variable domain in full, completed from reference TRBV7-9 and TRBJ2-7, reads DTGVSQNPRHKITKRGQNVTFRCDPISEHNRLYWYRQTLGQGPEFLTYFQNEAQLEKSRLLSDRFSAERPKGSFSTLEIQRTEQGDSAMYLCASSQDRAGEDYEQYFGPGTRLTVT.

This clone was detected once. The chain has TRBV10-3 and TRBJ2-1; 10 bases align to TRBD1. Germline values: CDR1 ENHRY, CDR2 SYGVKD. This CDR3 comprises 16 residues. V dropped 10 bases and J dropped 3; count of bases not matched to a gene: 12. The CDR3 protein is CATLRGGTGVYNEQFF. In nucleotides, the CDR3 is TGTGCCACTCTCCGGGGGGGGACAGGGGTCTACAATGAGCAGTTCTTC.

The sample holds one count of this clone. The rearrangement uses TRBV5-4 and TRBJ2-5, with TRBD2 matching over 7 bases. CDR1 is SGHNT, CDR2 YYREEE, per germline (reference sequence). Losses at the gene ends were 1 base for V and 3 bases for J; bases not matched to a gene: 6. The CDR3 is made up of 15 amino acids. CDR3 in amino acids: CASSLNPGREETQYF. CDR3 in DNA: TGTGCCAGCAGCTTGAACCCAGGGAGGGAAGAGACCCAGTACTTC.

V gene TRBV25-1 combines with J gene TRBJ2-1; 10 bases fit TRBD1. The ends lost 8 bases at V and 7 bases at J; junction bases unmatched: 5. CDR3 size: 13 residues. Per germline, CDR1 MGHDK and CDR2 SYGVNS. The CDR3 region is CASRQGARNEQFF. The CDR3 DNA follows: TGTGCCAGCCGACAGGGGGCCCGGAATGAGCAGTTCTTC.

The chain combines TRBV11-2 with TRBJ1-2; D may be TRBD1 (5 bases). V lost 3 bases, J lost 4 bases, and 12 bases lay in between. In germline, CDR1 is SGHAT, CDR2 FQNNGV. The CDR3 is 14 amino acids. CDR3 coding DNA: TGTGCCAGCAGCTTCGGGGGGGGTGGCTATGGCTACACCTTC. Its protein is CASSFGGGGYGYTF.

The V gene is TRBV6-6, the J gene TRBJ1-5; TRBD1 aligns across 8 bases. The CDR3 contains 15 residues. The germline V gene encodes CDR1 MNHNY and CDR2 SVGAGI (reference sequence). V gave up 6 bases and J gave up 5 bases; unmatched junction bases: 9. CDR3 in amino acids: CASRSQGVGDQPQHF. In DNA, the CDR3 is TGTGCCAGCAGATCACAGGGGGTGGGGGATCAGCCCCAGCATTTT.

This chain links TRBV2 with TRBJ2-6, with D maybe TRBD2 (6 bases). This CDR3 is 17 amino acids long. Deletions cut 7 bases from V and 1 base from J, with 17 bases between. Germline loops: CDR1 SNHLY, CDR2 FYNNEI. The DNA for the CDR3 is TGTGCCAGCACCGTTTACGGGGGAAAATCTGGGGCCAACGTCCTGACTTTC. This sequence encodes CASTVYGGKSGANVLTF.

In this sample, this clone turned up a few times. This chain joins TRBV5-1 and TRBJ1-4; 9 nucleotides agree with TRBD1. The CDR3 sequence is 14 residues long. The V gene's germline CDR1 is SGHRS and CDR2 YFSETQ. Losses at the gene ends were 4 bases for V and 8 bases for J; bases not matched to a gene: 6. CDR3 region: CASSQGTGQEKLFF. Written as DNA, the CDR3 is TGCGCCAGCAGCCAGGGGACAGGGCAGGAAAAACTGTTTTTT.

This chain links TRBV28 with TRBJ2-5; TRBD2 is a possible D gene (6 bases). The CDR3 extends over 15 amino acids. Per the germline V gene, CDR1 is MDHEN and CDR2 is SYDVKM. The V end lost 6 bases, the J end lost 1 base, and 15 bases lay between the germline ends. The CDR3 loop is CASSGGDRSQETQYF. The DNA for the CDR3 is TGTGCCAGCAGCGGGGGTGACAGATCCCAAGAGACCCAGTACTTC.

The chain is built from TRBV11-1 and TRBJ1-1; D might be TRBD1 (6 bases). Per germline, CDR1 SGHAT and CDR2 FQDESV (reference sequence). The CDR3 is 15 residues long. Trimming removed 0 bases at V and 5 bases at J, with 13 bases between. The CDR3, as DNA: TGTGCCAGCAGCTTAGCGTCAGGGGCGGGTACTGAAGCTTTCTTT. Translation gives CASSLASGAGTEAFF.

The V call is TRBV28, the J call TRBJ2-7, with unresolved D. Germline lookup yields CDR1 MDHEN and CDR2 SYDVKM. This CDR3 contains 12 residues. The V and J ends lost 5 bases and 2 bases respectively, with 7 bases between them. CDR3 protein: CASSTQAYEQYF. CDR3 coding DNA: TGTGCCAGCAGTACACAAGCCTACGAGCAGTACTTC.

This chain joins TRBV5-6 and TRBJ1-6, with D possibly being TRBD1 (5 bases). CDR3 length equals 14 residues. The V end was cut by 1 base, the J end by 6 bases, with 8 bases between. From germline, CDR1 is SGHDT and CDR2 YYEEEE. Here the CDR3 reads CASSLRQSNSPLHF. The DNA for the CDR3 is TGTGCCAGCAGCTTGCGACAGTCTAATTCACCCCTCCACTTT.

The chain uses TRBV4-3 and TRBJ2-1, with 13 bases matching TRBD2. The CDR3 runs 16 residues. The trim removed 1 base at V and 8 bases at J, leaving 5 bases unmatched. Germline values: CDR1 LGHNA, CDR2 YSLEER. CDR3 residues: CASSQVVGTSGDEQFF. The CDR3 bases are TGCGCCAGCAGCCAAGTAGTGGGGACTAGCGGGGATGAGCAGTTCTTC.

V gene TRBV4-2 combines with J gene TRBJ1-1; D unresolved. Germline V CDR1 and CDR2: LGHNA, YNFKEQ. Trimming took 4 bases from V and 1 from J, leaving 7 bases between them. This CDR3 has 13 amino acids. The CDR3 loop is CASSRQENTEAFF. The CDR3 bases are TGTGCCAGCAGCCGACAAGAGAACACTGAAGCTTTCTTT.